This T cell receptor beta chain was documented in a study of cytomegalovirus exposure and HLA in healthy donors. Overall study context: Inside one of the first data releases sat around 86 million unique TCRs taken from HLA-typed donors.

Study observations and caveats: Only CMV serostatus was available as immune exposure information.

The table lists this clone with a count of one. No antigen is known for it. The PCR contained 60 Vbeta and 13 Jbeta primers. Assay used: immunoSEQ multiplex PCR; TCRdb lists only in-frame clones, some missing. The sample records about 100,000 clones, roughly 79% being singletons. The specimen was PBMCs. The sequence came from a woman in her seventies in good health and CMV-seropositive.

CDR3 sequence reads: CASSLEGAWPSTDTQYF. CDR3 bases: TGTGCCAGCAGTCTGGAGGGGGCCTGGCCCTCCACAGATACGCAGTATTTT. The chain links TRBV27 to TRBJ2-3, with D perhaps matching TRBD1 (7 bases). The CDR3 has 17 amino acids. Germline values: CDR1 MNHEY, CDR2 SMNVEV (reference sequence). The V gene lost 5 bases and the J gene lost 2 bases, with 20 bases spanning the gap.